This T cell receptor (beta chain) emerged from a study of cytomegalovirus exposure and HLA in healthy donors. The overall study: About 80 million unique TCRs from HLA-typed donors were held in an early data release. Out of around 360 genotyped donors, about 81% belonged to the Caucasian-associated ancestry cluster.

13 Jbeta primers and 60 Vbeta primers were used for the PCR. Measured with immunoSEQ multiplex PCR; TCRdb has only the in-frame clones, and not every one. The sample shows almost 80,000 clones, 65% to 70% of them seen only once. Looked up from germline, CDR1 is PRHDT and CDR2 is FYEKMQ (reference sequence). Trimming left V 5 bases short and J 7 bases short, with 20 bases between. The CDR3 contains 15 residues. This receptor was identified in a woman aged 45-65 years in good health and CMV-seropositive. V usage is TRBV13 and J usage is TRBJ2-5; TRBD1 is a possible D gene (7 bases). Input material: PBMCs. The CDR3 DNA reads TGTGCCAGCAGCCCTCCGACAGGGTTGGGAGGGACCCAGTACTTC. It translates to CASSPPTGLGGTQYF.